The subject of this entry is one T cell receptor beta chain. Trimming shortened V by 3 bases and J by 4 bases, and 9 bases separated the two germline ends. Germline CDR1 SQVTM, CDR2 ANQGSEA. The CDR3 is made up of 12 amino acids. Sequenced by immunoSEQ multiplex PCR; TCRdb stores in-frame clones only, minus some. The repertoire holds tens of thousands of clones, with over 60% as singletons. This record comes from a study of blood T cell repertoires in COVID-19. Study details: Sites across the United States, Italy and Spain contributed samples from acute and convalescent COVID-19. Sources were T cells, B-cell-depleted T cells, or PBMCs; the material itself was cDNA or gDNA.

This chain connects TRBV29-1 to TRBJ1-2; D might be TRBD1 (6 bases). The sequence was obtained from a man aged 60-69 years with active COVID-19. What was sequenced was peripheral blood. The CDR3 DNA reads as TGCAGCGTTGATCGACAGGCCTATGGCTACACCTTC. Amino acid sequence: CSVDRQAYGYTF.